This T cell receptor (beta chain) was obtained from a study of cytomegalovirus exposure and HLA in healthy donors. Study outcomes and limitations: There were some 150 TCR beta chains listed as cytomegalovirus-associated. A few CMV-associated chains were confirmed in vitro to be specific for CMV antigens.

Germline V gene lookup returns CDR1 SGHDT and CDR2 YYEEEE. V was pared by 5 bases and J by 7 bases, with 18 bases between. This CDR3 contains 14 residues. This clone was seen a single time. Its antigen is unknown. Produced via immunoSEQ multiplex PCR; TCRdb's table is partial and in-frame only. This table holds some 170,000 clones, approximately 87% found once. Sequencing was done on a sample of PBMCs. This TCR came from a woman in her twenties or thirties in good health and CMV-seronegative. V and J are TRBV5-6 and TRBJ1-1, with D tentatively TRBD1 (6 bases). CDR3 bases: TGTGCCAGCAGAAAGATCGGGGACACCGATGAAGCTTTCTTT. Protein: CASRKIGDTDEAFF.